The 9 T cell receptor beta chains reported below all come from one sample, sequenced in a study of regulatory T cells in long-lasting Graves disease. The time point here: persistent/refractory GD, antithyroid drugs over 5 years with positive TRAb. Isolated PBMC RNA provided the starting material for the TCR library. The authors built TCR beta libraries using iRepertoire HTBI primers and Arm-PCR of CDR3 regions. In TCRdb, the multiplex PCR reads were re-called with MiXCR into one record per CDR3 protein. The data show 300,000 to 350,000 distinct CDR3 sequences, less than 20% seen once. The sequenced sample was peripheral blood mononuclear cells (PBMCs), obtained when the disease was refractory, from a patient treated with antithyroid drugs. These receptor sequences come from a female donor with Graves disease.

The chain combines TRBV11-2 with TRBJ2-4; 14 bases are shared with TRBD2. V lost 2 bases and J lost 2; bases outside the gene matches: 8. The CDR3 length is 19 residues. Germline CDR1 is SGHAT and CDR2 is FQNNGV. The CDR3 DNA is TGTGCCAGCAGCTTAAGGGGGACTAGCGGGAGCGGCACCAAAAACATTCAGTACTTC. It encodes CASSLRGTSGSGTKNIQYF.

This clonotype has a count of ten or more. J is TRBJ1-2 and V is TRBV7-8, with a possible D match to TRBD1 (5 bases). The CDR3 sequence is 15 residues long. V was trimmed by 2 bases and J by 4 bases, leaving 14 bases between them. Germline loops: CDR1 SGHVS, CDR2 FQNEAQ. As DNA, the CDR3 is TGTGCCAGCAGCTTATCTTCGGGGCTCGGCTATGGCTACACCTTC. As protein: CASSLSSGLGYGYTF.

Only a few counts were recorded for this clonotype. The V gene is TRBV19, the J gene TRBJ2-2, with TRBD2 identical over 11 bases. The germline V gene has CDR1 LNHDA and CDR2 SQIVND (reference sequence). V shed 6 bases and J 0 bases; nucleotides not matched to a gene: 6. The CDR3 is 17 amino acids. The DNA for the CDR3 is TGTGCCAGTAGGACGACTAGCGGGGTTTCGAACACCGGGGAGCTGTTTTTT. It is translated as CASRTTSGVSNTGELFF.

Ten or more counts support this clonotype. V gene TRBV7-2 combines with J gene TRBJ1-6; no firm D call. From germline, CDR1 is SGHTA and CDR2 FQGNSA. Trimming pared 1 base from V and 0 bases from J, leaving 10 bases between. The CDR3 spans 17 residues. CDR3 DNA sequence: TGTGCCAGCAGCTTAGGGGCGGCGAGCTCCTATAATTCACCCCTCCACTTT. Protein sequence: CASSLGAASSYNSPLHF.

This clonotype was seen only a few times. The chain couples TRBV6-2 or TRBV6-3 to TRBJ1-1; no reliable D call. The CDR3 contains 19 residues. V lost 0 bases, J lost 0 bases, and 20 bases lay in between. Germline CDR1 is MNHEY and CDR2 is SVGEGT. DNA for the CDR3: TGTGCCAGCAGTTACTCACCCCGCGACATTTACCAAATGAACACTGAAGCTTTCTTT. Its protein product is CASSYSPRDIYQMNTEAFF.

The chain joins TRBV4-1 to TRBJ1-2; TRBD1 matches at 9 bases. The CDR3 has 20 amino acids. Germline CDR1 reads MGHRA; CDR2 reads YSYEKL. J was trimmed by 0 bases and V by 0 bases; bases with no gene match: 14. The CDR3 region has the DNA TGCGCCAGCAGCCAAGATCGGTACAGGGGGCCCTCGATTACTAACTATGGCTACACCTTC. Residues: CASSQDRYRGPSITNYGYTF.

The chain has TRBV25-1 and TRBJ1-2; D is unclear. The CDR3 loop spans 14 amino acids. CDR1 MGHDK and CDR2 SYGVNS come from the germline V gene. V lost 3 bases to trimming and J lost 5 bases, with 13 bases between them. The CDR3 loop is CASSDQEETYGYTF. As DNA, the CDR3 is TGTGCCAGCAGTGACCAAGAGGAGACGTATGGCTACACCTTC.

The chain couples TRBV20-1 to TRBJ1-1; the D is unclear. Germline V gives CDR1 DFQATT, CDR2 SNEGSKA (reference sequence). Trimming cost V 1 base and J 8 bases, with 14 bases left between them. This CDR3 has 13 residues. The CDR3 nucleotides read TGCAGTGCTAGAGGGGGAAGTTCGAGGGAAGCTTTCTTT. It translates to CSARGGSSREAFF.

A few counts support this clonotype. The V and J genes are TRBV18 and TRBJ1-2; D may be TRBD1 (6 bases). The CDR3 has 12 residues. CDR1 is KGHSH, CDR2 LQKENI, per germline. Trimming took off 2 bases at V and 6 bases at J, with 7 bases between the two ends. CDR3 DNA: TGTGCCAGCTCACCAAGGACAGATGGCTACACCTTC. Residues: CASSPRTDGYTF.